This T cell receptor beta chain was obtained from a study of OX40 agonist ivuxolimab in advanced cancers. The table came from immunoSEQ multiplex PCR; TCRdb's copy has only in-frame clones and leaves some out. The repertoire holds 84,000 or so clones, 90% to 95% seen once, with 9.5% to 12% in the top ten. In this sample, this clone turned up a few times. Sample: CD4+ or CD8+ T cells sorted from blood, taken in a trial of the OX40 agonist ivuxolimab. The sequence derives from an adult with an advanced solid tumor such as melanoma, head and neck, liver or kidney cancer.

CDR3 region: CASGLADYNEQFF. The CDR3 DNA reads TGTGCCAGCGGACTAGCAGACTACAATGAGCAGTTCTTC. The gene calls are TRBV6-1 and TRBJ2-1; 8 nucleotides match TRBD2. This CDR3 comprises 13 residues. V lost 8 bases and J lost 3; bases outside the gene matches: 3. From germline, CDR1 is MNHNS and CDR2 SASEGT.